The 15 T cell receptor beta chains in this list originate from one sample, sequenced in a study of identical twins. TCRdb re-derived calls from the 5' RACE reads in MiXCR, one entry per CDR3 protein. The sample yields roughly 770,000 distinct CDR3 sequences, roughly 18% seen once. These data also featured in a second study, about T cells expressing NK-cell markers.

Sequencing used PBMCs. These receptors all come from a woman in her late teens or twenties in good health.

V usage is TRBV27 and J usage is TRBJ2-5; the D gene is possibly TRBD1 (6 bases). The CDR3 consists of 13 residues. V lost 5 bases and J lost 5, with 12 bases in between. Looked up from germline, CDR1 is MNHEY and CDR2 is SMNVEV (reference sequence). The CDR3 coding sequence is TGTGCCAGCAGTCAGGGGCCCCAGGAGACCCAGTACTTC. It yields the protein CASSQGPQETQYF.

This clonotype has a handful of counts. This chain connects TRBV20-1 to TRBJ2-7, with a possible D match to TRBD2 (6 bases). Germline CDR1 reads DFQATT; CDR2 reads SNEGSKA (reference sequence). Between the trimmed V and J ends, which lost 6 bases and 0 bases, there was a span of 15 bases. The length of the CDR3 is 14 residues. The CDR3, as DNA: TGCAGTGCCCCCATGGCGGGGATCTCCTACGAGCAGTACTTC. It specifies CSAPMAGISYEQYF.

CDR3 residues: CSASRNAKLTEAFF. DNA for the CDR3: TGCAGTGCTAGCAGAAACGCAAAACTCACTGAAGCTTTCTTT. The chain combines TRBV20-1 with TRBJ1-1; D uncertain. V dropped 3 bases and J dropped 4 bases, with 15 bases sitting between them. There are 14 residues in the CDR3. CDR1 and CDR2 (germline): DFQATT, SNEGSKA (reference sequence).

This clonotype was seen only once. The chain uses TRBV19 and TRBJ2-1; D not resolved. Germline CDR1 LNHDA, CDR2 SQIVND (reference sequence). CDR3 length: 14 amino acids. V lost 10 bases and J lost 0, with 13 bases in between. The chain's CDR3 is CATSDVSSYNEQFF. In nucleotides, the CDR3 is TGTGCCACCTCGGACGTAAGCTCCTACAATGAGCAGTTCTTC. The full variable domain, with the rest looked up from reference TRBV19 and TRBJ2-1, is DGGITQSPKYLFRKEGQNVTLSCEQNLNHDAMYWYRQDPGQGLRLIYYSQIVNDFQKGDIAEGYSVSREKKESFPLTVTSAQKNPTAFYLCATSDVSSYNEQFFGPGTRLTVL.

As DNA, the CDR3 is TGCAGCGTAGCGGACAGGGTTGGTGAGACCCAGTACTTC. Its protein product is CSVADRVGETQYF. The chain is built from TRBV29-1 and TRBJ2-5; 8 nucleotides agree with TRBD1. The V and J ends lost 6 bases and 5 bases, in that order; junction bases with no gene match: 8. Germline loops: CDR1 SQVTM, CDR2 ANQGSEA. The CDR3 loop spans 13 amino acids. The variable domain in full, completed from reference TRBV29-1 and TRBJ2-5, reads SAVISQKPSRDICQRGTSLTIQCQVDSQVTMMFWYRQQPGQSLTLIATANQGSEATYESGFVIDKFPISRPNLTFSTLTVSNMSPEDSSIYLCSVADRVGETQYFGPGTRLLVL.

This clonotype occurred a few times. The chain uses TRBV18 and TRBJ2-7; 14 bases are a match to TRBD2. The CDR3 has 19 residues. V dropped 3 bases and J dropped 0; count of bases not matched to a gene: 10. The germline V gene has CDR1 KGHSH and CDR2 LQKENI. The CDR3 nucleotides are TGTGCCAGCTCACCCCTCGGACTAGCGGGGGGTCTCACCTCCTACGAGCAGTACTTC. Translating gives CASSPLGLAGGLTSYEQYF.

This clonotype was picked up one time. The rearrangement uses TRBV18 and TRBJ2-7; 7 bases are a match to TRBD2. The CDR3 is made up of 14 amino acids. From germline, CDR1 is KGHSH and CDR2 LQKENI. The V segment lost 1 base and the J segment 2 bases; nucleotides outside the gene matches: 2. CDR3 residues: CASSPREGTYEQYF. The DNA for the CDR3 is TGTGCCAGCTCACCACGGGAGGGAACCTACGAGCAGTACTTC. Combining the CDR3 with reference TRBV18 and TRBJ2-7 gives the whole variable domain NAGVMQNPRHLVRRRGQEARLRCSPMKGHSHVYWYRQLPEEGLKFMVYLQKENIIDESGMPKERFSAEFPKEGPSILRIQQVVRGDSAAYFCASSPREGTYEQYFGPGTRLTVT.

In its sample, this clonotype was seen a few times. This chain joins TRBV6-1 and TRBJ1-1, with a tentative D call TRBD1 (6 bases). The CDR3 is made up of 14 amino acids. In germline, CDR1 is MNHNS, CDR2 SASEGT. Trimming pared 6 bases from V and 2 bases from J, leaving 13 bases between. CDR3 region: CASRGLDRNTEAFF. Here the CDR3 DNA reads TGTGCCAGCAGGGGACTGGACAGAAACACTGAAGCTTTCTTT.

The sample holds a few counts of this clonotype. The rearrangement joins TRBV20-1 to TRBJ2-1; the D gene is possibly TRBD1 (5 bases). V gave up 0 bases and J gave up 5 bases, with 14 bases separating them. This CDR3 has 15 residues. Germline V gene sequence: CDR1 DFQATT, CDR2 SNEGSKA (reference sequence). The CDR3 DNA follows: TGCAGTGCTAGAGACGCAGGGTCTTTCCACAATGAGCAGTTCTTC. Protein product: CSARDAGSFHNEQFF.

This clonotype was seen more than once but under ten times. V is TRBV12-3 or TRBV12-4 and J is TRBJ1-1, with D hard to call. There are 14 residues in the CDR3. V was clipped by 7 bases and J by 1 base, with 13 bases between them. This chain's CDR3 is CASTPSGENTEAFF. CDR3 in DNA: TGTGCCAGCACCCCTTCGGGTGAGAACACTGAAGCTTTCTTT.

CDR3 sequence (DNA): TGTGCCAGGGGCCCCGGACAGGCTAACAATGAGCAGTTCTTC. It specifies CARGPGQANNEQFF. V and J are TRBV5-6 and TRBJ2-1, with 7 bases identical to TRBD1. Trimming at V came to 8 bases and at J to 5 bases, leaving 10 bases not matched to a gene. Per the germline V gene, CDR1 is SGHDT and CDR2 is YYEEEE. CDR3 size: 14 residues. Together with reference TRBV5-6 and TRBJ2-1, the CDR3 gives the full variable domain: DAGVTQSPTHLIKTRGQQVTLRCSPKSGHDTVSWYQQALGQGPQFIFQYYEEEERQRGNFPDRFSGHQFPNYSSELNVNALLLGDSALYLCARGPGQANNEQFFGPGTRLTVL.

This clonotype was observed a handful of times. J is TRBJ1-5 and V is TRBV20-1; no clear D gene. The CDR3 is made up of 13 amino acids. CDR1 is DFQATT, CDR2 SNEGSKA, per germline (reference sequence). V shed 6 bases and J shed 5 bases, with 14 bases lying between them. The CDR3 DNA follows: TGCAGTGCGGGTGGAGGGTTTGATCAGCCCCAGCATTTT. This encodes CSAGGGFDQPQHF.

This clonotype occurred a few times. The V gene is TRBV12-3 or TRBV12-4, the J gene TRBJ2-3; D call uncertain. This CDR3 contains 14 residues. V lost 4 bases and J lost 2, with 10 bases in between. The CDR3, as DNA: TGTGCCAGCAGTTCCCTCTTCGTCACAGATACGCAGTATTTT. Protein sequence: CASSSLFVTDTQYF.

V is TRBV7-9 and J is TRBJ1-1; TRBD1 agrees at 11 bases. CDR3 length: 13 residues. Trimming took 4 bases from V and 7 from J; bases not matched to a gene: 2. Germline CDR1 and CDR2: SEHNR and FQNEAQ (reference sequence). The CDR3 loop reads CASSWGQGDEAFF. As DNA, the CDR3 is TGTGCCAGCAGCTGGGGACAGGGGGATGAAGCTTTCTTT.

The V and J genes are TRBV12-3 or TRBV12-4 and TRBJ2-1; D perhaps matches TRBD2 (6 bases). The CDR3 covers 14 residues. V was pared by 5 bases and J by 7 bases, with 15 bases between. In DNA form, the CDR3 reads TGTGCCAGCAGTCCCGGGACTCAGTCTAATGAGCAGTTCTTC. Translation gives CASSPGTQSNEQFF.